Below are 15 T cell receptor beta chains sequenced from a single sample in a study of beta chain features in type 1 diabetes. Study conclusions and caveats: Among patients with Type 1 diabetes, TCRB CDR3s were moderately but significantly shorter in every one of the four CD4+ subsets.

For these receptors, no antigen is known. The study reverse transcribed the entire isolated RNA, so it sequenced expressed TCRB transcripts. The table came from immunoSEQ multiplex PCR; TCRdb's copy has only in-frame clones and leaves some out. The data hold more than 300,000 clones, with 9.6% observed a single time. Sequenced: central memory CD4+ T cells from blood. The receptor source for this set is a man under 40 with type 1 diabetes.

The chain is built from TRBV4-2 and TRBJ1-5; D is uncertain. The V end lost 0 bases, the J end lost 7 bases, and 7 bases lay between the germline ends. This CDR3 contains 13 residues. CDR1 LGHNA and CDR2 YNFKEQ come from the germline V gene. CDR3 bases: TGTGCCAGCAGCCAAGATCTCCGCCAGCCCCAGCATTTT. The encoded protein is CASSQDLRQPQHF.

The gene calls are TRBV7-3 and TRBJ2-1; TRBD2 aligns across 12 bases. The V and J ends lost 4 bases and 8 bases, in that order; junction bases with no gene match: 18. The V gene's germline CDR1 is SGHTA and CDR2 FQGTGA. The CDR3 contains 19 residues. The DNA for the CDR3 is TGTGCCAGCAGCTCTACGACTAGCGGGAGTCGACCCCACGGCCATGAGCAGTTCTTC. It codes for CASSSTTSGSRPHGHEQFF.

This clone was detected only a few times. This chain joins TRBV4-2 and TRBJ2-3, with D perhaps matching TRBD2 (5 bases). The CDR3 length is 16 residues. V lost 7 bases and J lost 0, with 17 bases in between. CDR1 is LGHNA, CDR2 YNFKEQ, per germline. CDR3: CASNPAGGASTDTQYF. The CDR3, as DNA: TGTGCCAGCAACCCGGCGGGCGGCGCTAGCACAGATACGCAGTATTTT.

This clone was detected ten times or more. The rearrangement joins TRBV19 to TRBJ1-4; 9 bases map to TRBD1. Germline loops: CDR1 LNHDA, CDR2 SQIVND (reference sequence). The CDR3 contains 12 residues. Trimming took 7 bases from V and 7 from J; bases not matched to a gene: 1. The CDR3 region is CASKQGAEKLFF. CDR3 sequence (DNA): TGTGCCAGTAAACAGGGGGCTGAAAAACTGTTTTTT.

The genes are TRBV11-2 and TRBJ1-1; D perhaps matches TRBD1 (5 bases). The CDR3 extends over 15 amino acids. Trimming shortened V by 2 bases and J by 3 bases, and 13 bases separated the two germline ends. Germline CDR1 is SGHAT and CDR2 is FQNNGV. The CDR3 is CASSLSSREYTEAFF. For the CDR3, the DNA is TGTGCCAGCAGCTTAAGCAGCAGGGAGTACACTGAAGCTTTCTTT.

A note on this clone: It is likely a read error: a sequence one base away is far more abundant. The sample contains more than one DNA sequence encoding this CDR3. The chain joins TRBV29-1 to TRBJ2-5; the D gene could be TRBD1 or TRBD2 (5 bases each). The CDR3 sequence is 14 residues long. Trimming removed 6 bases from V and 1 base from J, with 15 bases in between. The V gene's germline CDR1 is SQVTM and CDR2 ANQGSEA. In DNA form, the CDR3 reads TGCAGCGTCCGGGACCCTATGACCCAAGAGACCCAGTACTTC. Translated: CSVRDPMTQETQYF.

Ten or more counts support this clone. The genes are TRBV6-6 and TRBJ2-6; D is unresolved. CDR1 and CDR2 (germline): MNHNY, SVGAGI (reference sequence). The CDR3 spans 13 residues. V gave up 6 bases and J gave up 3 bases, with 6 bases separating them. CDR3 in DNA: TGTGCCAGCAGCTCGGTTGGGGCCAACGTCCTGACTTTC. It specifies CASSSVGANVLTF.

The chain combines TRBV7-9 with TRBJ2-6; 7 nucleotides line up with TRBD1. Germline-derived CDR1 and CDR2 are SEHNR and FQNEAQ (reference sequence). The CDR3 consists of 17 residues. V was clipped by 5 bases and J by 3 bases; unmatched bases: 10. CDR3 sequence: CASSRGPTGVGANVLTF. CDR3 DNA: TGTGCCAGCAGCCGCGGGCCTACAGGGGTTGGGGCCAACGTCCTGACTTTC. Full variable domain (remainder filled in from reference TRBV7-9 and TRBJ2-6): DTGVSQNPRHKITKRGQNVTFRCDPISEHNRLYWYRQTLGQGPEFLTYFQNEAQLEKSRLLSDRFSAERPKGSFSTLEIQRTEQGDSAMYLCASSRGPTGVGANVLTFGAGSRLTVL.

This rearrangement joins TRBV7-9 to TRBJ2-4; TRBD2 aligns across 7 bases. In germline, CDR1 is SEHNR, CDR2 FQNEAQ (reference sequence). This CDR3 has 14 amino acids. Trimming at V came to 5 bases and at J to 1 base, leaving 2 bases not matched to a gene. CDR3 in amino acids: CASSRGGAKNIQYF. The CDR3 coding sequence is TGTGCCAGCAGCCGGGGAGGGGCCAAAAACATTCAGTACTTC.

This clone has a handful of counts. Other DNA sequences in this specimen translate into the identical CDR3. The V call is TRBV28, the J call TRBJ1-1, with D possibly TRBD1 on 6 matching bases. The CDR3 runs 12 residues. V dropped 3 bases and J dropped 5 bases, with 7 bases sitting between them. Per germline, CDR1 MDHEN and CDR2 SYDVKM. The CDR3 sequence: CASSLRGTEAFF. The CDR3 region has the DNA TGTGCCAGCAGTTTGAGGGGGACTGAAGCTTTCTTT.

The chain employs TRBV18 and TRBJ1-5; 9 nucleotides line up with TRBD1. CDR1 and CDR2 (germline): KGHSH, LQKENI. This CDR3 region has 14 residues. The V gene end was trimmed by 6 bases and the J gene end by 5 bases; junction bases not matched to a gene: 5. Here the CDR3 reads CASSGQGKDQPQHF. The CDR3 nucleotides read TGTGCCAGCTCGGGACAGGGCAAGGATCAGCCCCAGCATTTT.

A word on this clone: Only one base separates this from a far larger clonotype, so it likely reflects a read error. The chain recombines TRBV11-3 with TRBJ2-5; D gene unclear. Germline CDR1 SGHNT, CDR2 YENEEA. The length of the CDR3 is 11 residues. V lost 3 bases to trimming and J lost 1 base, with 0 bases between them. In DNA, the CDR3 is TGTGCCAGCAGCTTCCAAGAGACCCAGTACTTC. The encoded protein is CASSFQETQYF.

V and J are TRBV5-4 and TRBJ1-1; TRBD1 matches at 11 bases. The CDR3 has 15 residues. The V and J ends lost 4 bases and 3 bases, in that order; junction bases with no gene match: 5. Germline V gives CDR1 SGHNT, CDR2 YYREEE (reference sequence). DNA of the CDR3: TGTGCCAGCAGCCGGACAGGGGGCTGGGACACTGAAGCTTTCTTT. Translation gives CASSRTGGWDTEAFF.

Comment on this clone: It is likely a read error: a sequence one base away is far more abundant. Other DNA sequences in this sample translate to the same CDR3. This sequence joins TRBV11-3 and TRBJ2-1; 9 positions agree with TRBD1. CDR1 and CDR2 from the germline V gene are SGHNT and YENEEA. With 3 bases clipped from V and 6 bases from J, the junction kept 0 bases outside the gene matches. The CDR3 has 13 residues. The CDR3 loop reads CASSLTGGNEQFF. CDR3 sequence (DNA): TGTGCCAGCAGCTTGACAGGGGGCAATGAGCAGTTCTTC.

V and J are TRBV4-1 and TRBJ2-3, with a possible D match to TRBD2 (7 bases). This CDR3 region has 18 residues. V was pared by 0 bases and J by 4 bases, with 20 bases between. CDR1 and CDR2 from the germline V gene are MGHRA and YSYEKL. The CDR3, as DNA: TGCGCCAGCAGCCAAGATCGGGGGGCAGGTGGGGCCTCAGATACGCAGTATTTT. It is translated as CASSQDRGAGGASDTQYF.